This T cell receptor (beta chain) was recovered during a study of blood T cell repertoires in COVID-19. Produced via immunoSEQ multiplex PCR; TCRdb's table is partial and in-frame only. Here the sample spans around 100,000 clones, 85% to 90% being singletons. V was clipped by 0 bases and J by 4 bases, with 12 bases between them. The CDR3 sequence is 15 residues long. Germline loops: CDR1 SGHRS, CDR2 YFSETQ. The sample comprised peripheral blood. The sequence derives from a man aged 50 or older with acute or convalescent COVID-19. The chain combines TRBV5-1 with TRBJ2-3; perhaps TRBD1 as D (6 bases). CDR3 sequence: CASSLAEQGPDTQYF. CDR3 nucleotide sequence: TGCGCCAGCAGCTTGGCCGAGCAGGGGCCAGATACGCAGTATTTT.